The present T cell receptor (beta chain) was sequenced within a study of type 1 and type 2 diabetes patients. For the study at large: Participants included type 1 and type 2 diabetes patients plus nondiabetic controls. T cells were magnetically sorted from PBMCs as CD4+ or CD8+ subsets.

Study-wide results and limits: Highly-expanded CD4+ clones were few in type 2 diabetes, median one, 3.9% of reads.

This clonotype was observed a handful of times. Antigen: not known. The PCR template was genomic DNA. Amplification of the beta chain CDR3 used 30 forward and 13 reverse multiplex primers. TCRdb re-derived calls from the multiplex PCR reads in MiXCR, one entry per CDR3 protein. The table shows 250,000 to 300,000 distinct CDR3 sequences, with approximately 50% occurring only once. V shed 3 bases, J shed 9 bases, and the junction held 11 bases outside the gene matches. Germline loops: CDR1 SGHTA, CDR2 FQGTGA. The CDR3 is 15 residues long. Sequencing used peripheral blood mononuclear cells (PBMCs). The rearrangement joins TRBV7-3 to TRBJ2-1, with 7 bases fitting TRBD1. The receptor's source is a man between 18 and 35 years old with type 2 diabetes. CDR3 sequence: CASSLTGSSSGEQFF. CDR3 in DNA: TGTGCCAGCAGCTTGACAGGGTCCTCAAGTGGTGAGCAGTTCTTC.